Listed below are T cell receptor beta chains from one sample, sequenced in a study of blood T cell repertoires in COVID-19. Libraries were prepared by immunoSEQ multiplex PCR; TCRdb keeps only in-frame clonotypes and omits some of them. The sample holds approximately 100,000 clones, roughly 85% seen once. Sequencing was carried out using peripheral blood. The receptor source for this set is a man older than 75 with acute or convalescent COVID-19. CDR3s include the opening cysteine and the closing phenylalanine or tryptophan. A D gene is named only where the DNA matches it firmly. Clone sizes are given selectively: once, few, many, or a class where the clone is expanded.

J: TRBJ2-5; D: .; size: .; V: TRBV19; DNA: TGTGCCAGTAGTAGAAGGCCTAGTCGGGAGACCCAGTACTTC; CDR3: CASSRRPSRETQYF
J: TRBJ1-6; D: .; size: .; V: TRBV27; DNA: TGTGCCAGCAGTTTCCGGAATTCACCCCTCCACTTT; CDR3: CASSFRNSPLHF
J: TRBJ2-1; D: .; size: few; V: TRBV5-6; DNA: TGTGCCAGCAGCTATAGGGGCCCCTACAATGAGCAGTTCTTC; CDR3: CASSYRGPYNEQFF
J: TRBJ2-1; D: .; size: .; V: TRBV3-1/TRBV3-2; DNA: TGTGCCAGCGGAGTTACTAGTTCGCCTGAGCAGTTCTTC; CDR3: CASGVTSSPEQFF
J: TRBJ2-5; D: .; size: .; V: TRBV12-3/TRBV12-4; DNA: TGTGCCAGCACACAGGGAATAGAGACCCAGTACTTC; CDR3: CASTQGIETQYF
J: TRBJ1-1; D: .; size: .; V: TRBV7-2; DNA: TGTGCCAGCAGCTTAGGGAGACAGTATGGGGCTTTCTTT; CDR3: CASSLGRQYGAFF
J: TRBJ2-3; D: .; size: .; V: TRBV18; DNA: TGTGCCAGCTCACCACCATCTAGAGATACGCAGTATTTT; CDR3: CASSPPSRDTQYF
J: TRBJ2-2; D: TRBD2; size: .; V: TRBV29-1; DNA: TGCAGCGTTGAATTAACGGGAGGGTTGAACACCGGGGAGCTGTTTTTT; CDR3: CSVELTGGLNTGELFF
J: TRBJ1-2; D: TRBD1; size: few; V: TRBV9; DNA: TGTGCCAGCAGCCCAAACGACAGGGTTAGATATGGCTACACCTTC; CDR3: CASSPNDRVRYGYTF
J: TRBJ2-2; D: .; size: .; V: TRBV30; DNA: TGTGCCGGGCGGAACACCGGGGAGCTGTTTTTT; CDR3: CAGRNTGELFF
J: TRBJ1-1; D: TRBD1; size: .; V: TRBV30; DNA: TGTGCCTGGGCCGCCAGGACAGGGGCGAGGTACGGCACTGAAGCTTTCTTT; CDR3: CAWAARTGARYGTEAFF
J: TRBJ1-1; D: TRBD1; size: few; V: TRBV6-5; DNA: TGTGCCAGCAGTACCCAGGGACAGCTGAACACTGAAGCTTTCTTT; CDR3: CASSTQGQLNTEAFF
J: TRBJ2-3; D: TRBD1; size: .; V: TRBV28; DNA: TGTGCCAGCAGTCGACGGACAGGGGGCACAGATACGCAGTATTTT; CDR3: CASSRRTGGTDTQYF
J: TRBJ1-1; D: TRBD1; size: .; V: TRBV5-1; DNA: TGCGCCAGCAGCTCGACGGGGGACAGTGAAGCTTTCTTT; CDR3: CASSSTGDSEAFF
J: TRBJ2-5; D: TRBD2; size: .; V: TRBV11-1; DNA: TGTGCCAGCAGCTTTGGGCTAGCGGGAGCACAAGAGACCCAGTACTTC; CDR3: CASSFGLAGAQETQYF
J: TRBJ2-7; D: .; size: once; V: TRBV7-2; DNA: TGTGCCAGCAGCGTTAGTGTGGGAGGCTACGAGCAGTACTTC; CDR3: CASSVSVGGYEQYF
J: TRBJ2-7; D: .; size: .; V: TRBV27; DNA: TGTGCCAGCAGCTCCCTCCGGGTTGTTAACTACGAGCAGTACTTC; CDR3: CASSSLRVVNYEQYF
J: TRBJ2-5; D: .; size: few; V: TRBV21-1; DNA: TGTGCCAGCGTATCTCGGGGGGAGCGGGACAGGGGGCTTGAGACCCAGTACTTC; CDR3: CASVSRGERDRGLETQYF
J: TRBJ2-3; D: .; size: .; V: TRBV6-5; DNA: TGTGCCAGCAGCGTGGAGCTTGCGGGTACAGATACGCAGTATTTT; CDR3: CASSVELAGTDTQYF
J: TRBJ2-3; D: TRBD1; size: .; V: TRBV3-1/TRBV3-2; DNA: TGTGCCAGCAGCCAAGGGTCGGGACAGAGCACAGATACGCAGTATTTT; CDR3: CASSQGSGQSTDTQYF
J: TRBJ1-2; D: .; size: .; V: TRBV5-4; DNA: TGTGCCAGCAGCTTCAGGGTGGACGGCTACACCTTC; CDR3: CASSFRVDGYTF
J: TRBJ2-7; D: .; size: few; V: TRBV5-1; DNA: TGCGCCAGCAGCCCCGGACAGCTCTACGAGCAGTACTTC; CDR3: CASSPGQLYEQYF
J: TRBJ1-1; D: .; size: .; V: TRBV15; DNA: TGTGCCACCAGCAGAGATCAGAACACTGAAGCTTTCTTT; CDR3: CATSRDQNTEAFF
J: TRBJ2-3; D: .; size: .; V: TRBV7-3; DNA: TGTGCCAGCAGCTTAGGAGTAGCGGAGGACCAGGGAGATACGCAGTATTTT; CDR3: CASSLGVAEDQGDTQYF
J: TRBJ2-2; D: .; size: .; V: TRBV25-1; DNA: TGTGCCAGCAACAAGGGTTGGGGAGCCGGGGAGCTGTTTTTT; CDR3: CASNKGWGAGELFF
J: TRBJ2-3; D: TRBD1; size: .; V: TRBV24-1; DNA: TGTGCCACCAGTGATTACACAGGGGGCACAGATACGCAGTATTTT; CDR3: CATSDYTGGTDTQYF
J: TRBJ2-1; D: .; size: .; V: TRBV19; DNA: TGTGCCAGTAGTCCCCGACTGACGACCTACAATGAGCAGTTCTTC; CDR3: CASSPRLTTYNEQFF
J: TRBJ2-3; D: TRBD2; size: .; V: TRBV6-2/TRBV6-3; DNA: TGTGCCAGCAGTTACGGTTTAGCGGGAGTAACAGATACGCAGTATTTT; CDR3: CASSYGLAGVTDTQYF
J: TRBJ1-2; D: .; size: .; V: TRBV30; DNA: TGTGCCTGGAGTAGCGGGCCAGCACCATATGGCTACACCTTC; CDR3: CAWSSGPAPYGYTF
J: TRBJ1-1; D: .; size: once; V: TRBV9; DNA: TGTGCCAGCAGCCCCCTTTCGGGATATGAAGCTTTCTTT; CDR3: CASSPLSGYEAFF
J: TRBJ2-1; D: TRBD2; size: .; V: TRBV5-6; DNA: TGTGCCAGCAGCTTGAAAGCGGGACCTCTCAATGAGCAGTTCTTC; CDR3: CASSLKAGPLNEQFF
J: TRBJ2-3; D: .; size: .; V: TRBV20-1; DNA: TGCAGTGCTAGTGGGCTAGCGTACACAGATACGCAGTATTTT; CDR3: CSASGLAYTDTQYF
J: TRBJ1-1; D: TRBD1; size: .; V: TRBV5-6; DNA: TGTGCCAGCAGCCCTATTGGACAGGGGTTCGCAGCTTTCTTT; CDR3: CASSPIGQGFAAFF
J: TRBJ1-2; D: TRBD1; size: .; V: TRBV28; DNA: TGTGCCAGCCAACCTCAGGGGGCCGTGCACGGCTACACCTTC; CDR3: CASQPQGAVHGYTF
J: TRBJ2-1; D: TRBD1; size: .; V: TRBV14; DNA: TGTGCCAGCAGCCTTCGACAGGGGGTTTCCAATGAGCAGTTCTTC; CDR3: CASSLRQGVSNEQFF
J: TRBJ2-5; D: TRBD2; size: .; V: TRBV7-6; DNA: TGTGCCAGCAGCACTACGACTAGCGGGTTTGGGGAGACCCAGTACTTC; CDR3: CASSTTTSGFGETQYF
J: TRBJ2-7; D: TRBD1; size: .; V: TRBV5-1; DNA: TGCGCCAGCAGCATACAGGGGGCGGGGGAGCAGTACTTC; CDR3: CASSIQGAGEQYF
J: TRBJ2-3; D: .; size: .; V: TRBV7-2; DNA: TGTGCCAGCAGCTTAGGTCCTCGAGACACAGATACGCAGTATTTT; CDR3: CASSLGPRDTDTQYF
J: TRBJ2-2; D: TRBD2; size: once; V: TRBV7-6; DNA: TGTGCCAGCAGCTTAGAAGGGCCAGGGAGGGACGGGGAGCTGTTTTTT; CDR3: CASSLEGPGRDGELFF
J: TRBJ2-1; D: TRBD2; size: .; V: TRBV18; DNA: TGTGCCAGCTCACGACTAGCGGGAGGCCAGCTGATTAATGAGCAGTTCTTC; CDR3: CASSRLAGGQLINEQFF
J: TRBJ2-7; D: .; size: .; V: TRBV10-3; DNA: TGTGCCATCAGTGAGTCAGGCCAGGCGAGCTCCTACGAGCAGTACTTC; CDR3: CAISESGQASSYEQYF
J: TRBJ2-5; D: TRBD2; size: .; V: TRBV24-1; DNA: TGTGCCACAGGACTAGCGGGGGGAGAGACCCAGTACTTC; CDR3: CATGLAGGETQYF